The clone carrying this T cell receptor beta chain appeared a single time. Germline V CDR1 and CDR2: MNHNY, SVGAGI (reference sequence). CDR3 length: 13 residues. J gave up 11 bases and V 0 bases, and 4 bases lay outside the gene matches. The entry originates in a study of blood T cell repertoires in COVID-19. Overall study: Collection of acute and convalescent COVID-19 samples took place in the United States, Italy and Spain. From T cells, B-cell-depleted T cells, or PBMCs came the material, which was cDNA or gDNA.

Clones were read by immunoSEQ multiplex PCR, and TCRdb kept only the in-frame ones, dropping some. The sample carries roughly 140,000 clones, roughly 82% recorded once. The sequencing input was peripheral blood. The origin of this receptor is a man in his 70s with acute or convalescent COVID-19. V is TRBV6-6 and J is TRBJ1-2; 9 bases are a match to TRBD1. Here the CDR3 reads CASSYSGTGHYTF. The CDR3 nucleotides read TGTGCCAGCAGTTACTCTGGGACAGGGCATTACACCTTC.